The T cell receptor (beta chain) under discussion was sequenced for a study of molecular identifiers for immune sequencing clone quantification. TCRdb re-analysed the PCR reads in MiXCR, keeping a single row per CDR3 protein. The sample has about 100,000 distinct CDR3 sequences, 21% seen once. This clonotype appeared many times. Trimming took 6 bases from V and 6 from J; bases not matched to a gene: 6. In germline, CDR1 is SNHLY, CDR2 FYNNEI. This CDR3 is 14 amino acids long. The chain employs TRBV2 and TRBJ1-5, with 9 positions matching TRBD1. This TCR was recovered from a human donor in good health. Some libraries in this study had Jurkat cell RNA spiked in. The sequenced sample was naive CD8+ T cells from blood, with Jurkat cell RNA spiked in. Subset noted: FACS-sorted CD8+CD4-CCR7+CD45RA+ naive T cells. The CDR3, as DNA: TGTGCCAGCAGGGGACAGGGATTAGGTCAGCCCCAGCATTTT. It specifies CASRGQGLGQPQHF.